This T cell receptor beta chain was retrieved from a study of technical replicates of blood from a few donors. Data came from immunoSEQ multiplex PCR; TCRdb stores just in-frame clones and leaves some out. The table lists about 88,000 clones, just under 95% of them singletons. This clone was detected once. This TCR was sampled from a human donor in good health. The specimen sequenced was T cells isolated from PBMCs.

This chain's CDR3 is CASGTRSGTEAFF. The CDR3 DNA sequence: TGTGCCAGCGGTACTCGGTCGGGTACTGAAGCTTTCTTT. This rearrangement joins TRBV6-1 to TRBJ1-1; D not resolved. This CDR3 has 13 residues. Deletions cut 8 bases from V and 5 bases from J, with 15 bases between. From germline, CDR1 is MNHNS and CDR2 SASEGT.